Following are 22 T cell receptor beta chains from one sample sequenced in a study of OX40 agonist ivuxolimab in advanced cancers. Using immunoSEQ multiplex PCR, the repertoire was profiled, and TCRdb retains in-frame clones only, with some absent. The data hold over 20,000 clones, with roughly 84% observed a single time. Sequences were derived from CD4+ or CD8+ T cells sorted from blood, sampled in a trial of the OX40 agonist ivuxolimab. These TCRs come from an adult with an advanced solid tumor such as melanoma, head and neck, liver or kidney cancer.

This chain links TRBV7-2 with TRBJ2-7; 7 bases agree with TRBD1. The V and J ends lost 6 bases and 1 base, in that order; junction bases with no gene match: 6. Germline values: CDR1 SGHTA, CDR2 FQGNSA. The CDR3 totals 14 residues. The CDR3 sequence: CASSFSDRSYEQYF. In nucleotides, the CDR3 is TGTGCCAGCAGTTTTTCGGACAGGTCCTACGAGCAGTACTTC.

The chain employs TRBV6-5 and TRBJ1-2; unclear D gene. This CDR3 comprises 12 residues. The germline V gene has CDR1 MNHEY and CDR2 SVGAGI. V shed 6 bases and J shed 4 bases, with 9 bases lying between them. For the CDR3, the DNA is TGTGCCAGCAGCCCTGGACCCTATGGCTACACCTTC. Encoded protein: CASSPGPYGYTF.

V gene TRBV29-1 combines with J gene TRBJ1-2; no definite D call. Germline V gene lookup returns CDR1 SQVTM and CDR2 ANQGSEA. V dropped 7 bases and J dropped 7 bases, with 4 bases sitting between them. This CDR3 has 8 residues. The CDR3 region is CSAIGYTF. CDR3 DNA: TGCAGCGCGATTGGCTACACCTTC.

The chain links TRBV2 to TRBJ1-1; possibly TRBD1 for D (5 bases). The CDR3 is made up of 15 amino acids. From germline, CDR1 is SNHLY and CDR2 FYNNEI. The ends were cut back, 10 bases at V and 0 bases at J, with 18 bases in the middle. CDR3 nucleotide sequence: TGTGCCACCTCATCTTGGGGGGAGATGAACACTGAAGCTTTCTTT. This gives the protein CATSSWGEMNTEAFF.

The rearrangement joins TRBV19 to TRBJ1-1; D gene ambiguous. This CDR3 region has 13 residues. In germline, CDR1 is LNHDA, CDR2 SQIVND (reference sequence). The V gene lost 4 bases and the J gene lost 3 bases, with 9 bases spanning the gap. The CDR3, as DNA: TGTGCCAGTAGTACGGGGTGGCACACTGAAGCTTTCTTT. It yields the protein CASSTGWHTEAFF.

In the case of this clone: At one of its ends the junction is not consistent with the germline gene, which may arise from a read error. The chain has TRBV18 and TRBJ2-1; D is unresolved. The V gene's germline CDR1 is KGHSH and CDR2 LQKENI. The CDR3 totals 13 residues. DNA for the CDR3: TGTGCCAGCTCACCCGCCTCCAACAATGAGCAGTTCTTC. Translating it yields CASSPASNNEQFF.

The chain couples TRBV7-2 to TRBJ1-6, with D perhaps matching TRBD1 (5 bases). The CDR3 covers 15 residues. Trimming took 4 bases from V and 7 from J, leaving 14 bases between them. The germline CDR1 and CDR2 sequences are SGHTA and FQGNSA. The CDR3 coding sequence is TGTGCCAGCAGCTCTGACAGAGCCCCGAATTCACCCCTCCACTTT. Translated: CASSSDRAPNSPLHF.

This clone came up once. CDR3 coding DNA: TGCAGCGTTCCGCTGGCAGGATCTTATGGCTACACCTTC. Translated, it gives CSVPLAGSYGYTF. The chain carries TRBV29-1 and TRBJ1-2; D is unclear. From germline, CDR1 is SQVTM and CDR2 ANQGSEA. V was trimmed by 5 bases and J by 5 bases, leaving 15 bases between them. This CDR3 is built from 13 residues.

DNA for the CDR3: TGTGCCAGCAGCTTGGCGTGGTCAGAGACCCAGTACTTC. As protein: CASSLAWSETQYF. This chain uses TRBV11-2 with TRBJ2-5; D gene unclear. Germline CDR1 and CDR2: SGHAT and FQNNGV. Trimming removed 3 bases at V and 4 bases at J, with 9 bases between. This CDR3 region has 13 residues. The complete variable domain, with remaining parts taken from reference TRBV11-2 and TRBJ2-5, reads EAGVAQSPRYKIIEKRQSVAFWCNPISGHATLYWYQQILGQGPKLLIQFQNNGVVDDSQLPKDRFSAERLKGVDSTLKIQPAKLEDSAVYLCASSLAWSETQYFGPGTRLLVL.

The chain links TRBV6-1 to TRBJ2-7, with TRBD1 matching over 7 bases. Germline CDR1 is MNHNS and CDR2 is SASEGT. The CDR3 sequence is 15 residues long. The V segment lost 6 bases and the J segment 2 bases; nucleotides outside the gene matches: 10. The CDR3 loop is CASRDDRVSPYEQYF. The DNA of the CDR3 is TGTGCCAGCAGAGATGACAGGGTCAGTCCCTACGAGCAGTACTTC.

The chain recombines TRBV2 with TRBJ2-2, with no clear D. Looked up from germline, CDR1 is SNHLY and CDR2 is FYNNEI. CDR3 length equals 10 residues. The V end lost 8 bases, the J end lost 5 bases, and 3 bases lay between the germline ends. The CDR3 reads CASGTGELFF. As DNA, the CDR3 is TGTGCCAGCGGGACCGGGGAGCTGTTTTTT.

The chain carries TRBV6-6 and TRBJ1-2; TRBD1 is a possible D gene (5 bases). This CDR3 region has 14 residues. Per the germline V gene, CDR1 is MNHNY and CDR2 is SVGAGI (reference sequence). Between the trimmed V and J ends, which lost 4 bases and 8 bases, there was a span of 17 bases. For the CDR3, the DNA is TGTGCCAGCAGTTTCCTCCTTCGAGGGGAAGGCTACACCTTC. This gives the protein CASSFLLRGEGYTF.

CDR3 bases: TGTGCCAGCAGCCCGACTACAAGGGCCCGCAATGAGCAGTTCTTC. Its protein is CASSPTTRARNEQFF. This chain connects TRBV13 to TRBJ2-1; tentative D call: TRBD2 (5 bases). The CDR3 length is 15 residues. In germline, CDR1 is PRHDT, CDR2 FYEKMQ (reference sequence). Trimming took 5 bases from V and 6 from J, leaving 17 bases between them.

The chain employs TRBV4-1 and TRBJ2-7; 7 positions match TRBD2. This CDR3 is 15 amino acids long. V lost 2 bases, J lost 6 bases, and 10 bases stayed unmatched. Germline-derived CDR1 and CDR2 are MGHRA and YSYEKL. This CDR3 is CASSQLAENSGEQYF. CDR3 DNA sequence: TGCGCCAGCAGCCAACTAGCGGAGAATTCAGGCGAGCAGTACTTC.

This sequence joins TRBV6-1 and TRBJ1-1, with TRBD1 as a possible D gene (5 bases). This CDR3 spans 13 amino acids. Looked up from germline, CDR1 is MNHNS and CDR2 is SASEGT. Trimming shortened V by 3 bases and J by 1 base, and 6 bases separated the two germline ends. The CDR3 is CASSEGTNTEAFF. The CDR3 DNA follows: TGTGCCAGCAGTGAGGGGACGAACACTGAAGCTTTCTTT.

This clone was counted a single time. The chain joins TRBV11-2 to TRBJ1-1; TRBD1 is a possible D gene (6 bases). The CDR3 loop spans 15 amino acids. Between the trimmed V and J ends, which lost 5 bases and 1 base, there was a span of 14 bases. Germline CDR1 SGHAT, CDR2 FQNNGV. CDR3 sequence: CASSGDRSWNTEAFF. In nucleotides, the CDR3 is TGTGCCAGCAGCGGAGACAGGTCGTGGAACACTGAAGCTTTCTTT.

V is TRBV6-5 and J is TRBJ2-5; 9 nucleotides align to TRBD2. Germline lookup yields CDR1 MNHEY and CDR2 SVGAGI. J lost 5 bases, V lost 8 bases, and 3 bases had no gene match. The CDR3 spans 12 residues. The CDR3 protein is CASGSGGETQYF. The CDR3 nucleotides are TGTGCCAGCGGCAGCGGGGGGGAGACCCAGTACTTC.

The CDR3 nucleotides are TGTGCCAGCAGTTTAAGGCGAGACAGAGCTCTGGATACGCAGTATTTT. Its protein product is CASSLRRDRALDTQYF. The gene calls are TRBV27 and TRBJ2-3; perhaps TRBD1 as D (5 bases). Trimming cost V 2 bases and J 6 bases, with 18 bases left between them. CDR3 length: 16 amino acids. Germline CDR1 and CDR2: MNHEY and SMNVEV (reference sequence).

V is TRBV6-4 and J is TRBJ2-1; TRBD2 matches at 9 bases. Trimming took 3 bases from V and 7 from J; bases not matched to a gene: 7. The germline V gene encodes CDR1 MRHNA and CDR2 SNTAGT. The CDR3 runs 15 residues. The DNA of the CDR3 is TGTGCCAGCAGTGAGGGACAGCGGGAGGCAAATGAGCAGTTCTTC. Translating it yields CASSEGQREANEQFF.

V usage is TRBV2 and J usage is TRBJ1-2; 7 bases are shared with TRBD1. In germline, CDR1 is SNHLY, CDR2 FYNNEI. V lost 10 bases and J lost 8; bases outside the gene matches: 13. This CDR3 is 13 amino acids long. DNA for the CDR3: TGTGCCATCCCTCCGACAGGGATGGAGGGCTACACCTTC. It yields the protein CAIPPTGMEGYTF.

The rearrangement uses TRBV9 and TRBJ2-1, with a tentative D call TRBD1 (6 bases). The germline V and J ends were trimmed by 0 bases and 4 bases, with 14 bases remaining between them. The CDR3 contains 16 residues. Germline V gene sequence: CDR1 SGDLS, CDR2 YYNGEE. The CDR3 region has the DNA TGTGCCAGCAGCGTAGGTGCAGGGGCGATTTACAATGAGCAGTTCTTC. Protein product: CASSVGAGAIYNEQFF.

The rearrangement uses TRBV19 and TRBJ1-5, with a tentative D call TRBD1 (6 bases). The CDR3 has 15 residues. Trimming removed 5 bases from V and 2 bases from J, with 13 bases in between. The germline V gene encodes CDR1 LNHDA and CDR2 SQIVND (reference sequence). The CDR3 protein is CASSAQGPGNQPQHF. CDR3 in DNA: TGTGCCAGTAGTGCCCAGGGGCCGGGCAATCAGCCCCAGCATTTT.